This T cell receptor beta chain was observed in a study of T cells in Graves' hyperthyroidism and ophthalmopathy. Study-level results: Among clonotypes expanded in thyroid above 0.001, most were also found in blood. Stable hyperthyroidism was told apart from ophthalmopathy by a model built on 13 V-J features.

In this sample, this clonotype turned up many times. Its target is unknown. TCR beta CDR3 regions were amplified from RNA transcripts. When the TCR CDR3 underwent first-round RT-PCR, the HTBI primer set was used. TCRdb reprocessed the multiplex PCR reads via MiXCR and lists one record per CDR3 protein. The sample consists of a few hundred thousand distinct CDR3 sequences, around 16% of them appearing once. Those patients with uncontrolled infection, other autoimmune disease, pregnancy or lactation were excluded. Germline CDR1 reads SGHVS; CDR2 reads FNYEAQ. The CDR3 totals 13 residues. V gave up 10 bases and J gave up 4 bases; unmatched junction bases: 3.

The chain is built from TRBV7-6 and TRBJ2-1; TRBD2 aligns across 11 bases. The sequence was obtained from a woman between 40 and 50 years old with Graves' ophthalmopathy. Sequenced sample: blood. The CDR3 DNA follows: TGTGCCACGACTAGCGGGACGTACAATGAGCAGTTCTTC. As protein: CATTSGTYNEQFF.